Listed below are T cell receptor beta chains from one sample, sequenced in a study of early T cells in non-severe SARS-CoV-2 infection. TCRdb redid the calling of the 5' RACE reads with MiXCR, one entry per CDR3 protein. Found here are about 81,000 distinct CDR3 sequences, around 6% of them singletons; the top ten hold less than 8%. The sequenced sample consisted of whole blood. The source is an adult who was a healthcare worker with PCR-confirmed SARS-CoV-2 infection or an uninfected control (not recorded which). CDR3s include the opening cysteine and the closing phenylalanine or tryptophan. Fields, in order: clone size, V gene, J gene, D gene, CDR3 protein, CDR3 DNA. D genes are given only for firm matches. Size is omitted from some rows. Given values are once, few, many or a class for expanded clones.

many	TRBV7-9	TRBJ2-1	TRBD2	CASSFPGSAGNHLNEQFF	TGTGCCAGCAGCTTCCCTGGCTCAGCGGGGAACCATTTAAATGAGCAGTTCTTC
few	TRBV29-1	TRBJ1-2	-	CSVRAQGTHGYTF	TGCAGCGTGAGGGCCCAGGGCACGCATGGCTACACCTTC
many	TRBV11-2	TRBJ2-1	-	CASSSKERAHNEQFF	TGTGCCAGCAGCTCCAAGGAGCGTGCCCACAATGAGCAGTTCTTC
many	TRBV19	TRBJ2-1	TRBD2	CASSILSSGGNEQFF	TGTGCCAGTAGTATATTGTCTAGCGGAGGCAATGAGCAGTTCTTC
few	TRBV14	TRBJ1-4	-	CASSQHREKLFF	TGTGCCAGCAGCCAGCACAGGGAAAAACTGTTTTTT
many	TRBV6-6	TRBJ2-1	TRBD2	CASSYKRGGSYNEQFF	TGTGCCAGCAGTTATAAGCGGGGGGGCTCCTACAATGAGCAGTTCTTC
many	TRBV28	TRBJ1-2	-	CASSTTGTPNYGYTF	TGTGCCAGCAGTACAACCGGGACGCCTAACTATGGCTACACCTTC
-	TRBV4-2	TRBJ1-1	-	CASSQEVRFLAFF	TGTGCCAGCAGCCAAGAGGTTCGATTCTTGGCTTTCTTT
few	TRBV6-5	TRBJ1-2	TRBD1	CASRREWTGVYGYTF	TGTGCCAGCAGGAGAGAGTGGACAGGGGTCTATGGCTACACCTTC
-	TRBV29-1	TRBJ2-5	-	CSVAGPQETQYF	TGCAGCGTTGCCGGACCCCAAGAGACCCAGTACTTC
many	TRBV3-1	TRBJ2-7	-	CASSRDRSYEQYF	TGTGCCAGCAGCCGAGACAGATCCTACGAGCAGTACTTC
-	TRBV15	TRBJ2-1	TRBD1	CATSSGTANEQFF	TGTGCCACCAGCTCCGGGACAGCCAATGAGCAGTTCTTC
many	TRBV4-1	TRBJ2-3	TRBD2	CASSHDGLGTTDTQYF	TGCGCCAGCAGCCACGATGGACTAGGAACCACAGATACGCAGTATTTT
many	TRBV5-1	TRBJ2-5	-	CASSFSMGETQYF	TGCGCCAGCAGCTTTTCTATGGGGGAGACCCAGTACTTC
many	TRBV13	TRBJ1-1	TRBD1	CASSLQRWGTGDFVAFF	TGTGCCAGCAGCTTACAACGTTGGGGGACAGGGGATTTTGTGGCTTTCTTT
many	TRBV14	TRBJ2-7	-	CASSQEWAGPYEQYF	TGTGCCAGCAGCCAAGAGTGGGCCGGGCCGTACGAGCAGTACTTC
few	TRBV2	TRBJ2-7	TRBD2	CASTLADSYEQYF	TGTGCCAGCACGCTAGCGGACTCCTACGAGCAGTACTTC
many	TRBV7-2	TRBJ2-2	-	CASSLGSSTGELFF	TGTGCCAGCAGCTTAGGGAGTTCCACCGGGGAGCTGTTTTTT
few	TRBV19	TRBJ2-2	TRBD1	CASLRQGGTGELFF	TGTGCCAGCCTACGACAGGGGGGAACCGGGGAGCTGTTTTTT
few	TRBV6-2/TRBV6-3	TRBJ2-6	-	CASSGQGNPRGANVLTF	TGTGCCAGCAGTGGTCAGGGTAACCCGCGCGGGGCCAACGTCCTGACTTTC
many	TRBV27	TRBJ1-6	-	CASRRVAQNNSPLHF	TGTGCCAGCAGACGAGTGGCACAGAATAATTCACCCCTCCACTTT
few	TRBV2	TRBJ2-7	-	CASRVDSPYEQYF	TGTGCCAGCAGAGTGGACAGTCCCTACGAGCAGTACTTC
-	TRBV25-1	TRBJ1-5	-	CASSARDNQPQHF	TGTGCCAGCAGTGCACGGGATAATCAGCCCCAGCATTTT
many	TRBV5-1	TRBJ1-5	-	CASSPGLSNQPQHF	TGCGCCAGCAGCCCGGGCCTATCTAATCAGCCCCAGCATTTT
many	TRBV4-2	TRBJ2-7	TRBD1	CASSQDAGGRQYF	TGTGCCAGCAGCCAAGATGCAGGGGGTCGGCAGTACTTC
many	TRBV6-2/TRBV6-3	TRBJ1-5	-	CASRNINNQPQHF	TGTGCCAGCAGGAACATTAACAATCAGCCCCAGCATTTT
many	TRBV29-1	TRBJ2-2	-	CSVALGVDTGELFF	TGCAGCGTTGCCTTAGGGGTGGACACCGGGGAGCTGTTTTTT
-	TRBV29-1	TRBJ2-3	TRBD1	CSGTGLSDTQYF	TGCAGCGGGACAGGGTTGTCAGATACGCAGTATTTT
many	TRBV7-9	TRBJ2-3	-	CASSSARAAGGDTQYF	TGTGCCAGCAGCTCAGCCCGTGCGGCGGGTGGGGATACGCAGTATTTT
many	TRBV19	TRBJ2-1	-	CASSPRGAVLYNEQFF	TGTGCCAGTAGTCCCCGGGGAGCGGTCCTCTACAATGAGCAGTTCTTC
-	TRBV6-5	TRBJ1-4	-	CASSYSSTNEKLFF	TGTGCCAGCAGTTACAGCAGCACTAATGAAAAACTGTTTTTT
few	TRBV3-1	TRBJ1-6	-	CASSQVPVSPLHF	TGTGCCAGCAGCCAAGTCCCGGTTTCACCCCTCCACTTT
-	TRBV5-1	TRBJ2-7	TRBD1	CASSLAGTGAPNEQYF	TGCGCCAGCAGCTTGGCCGGGACAGGGGCCCCTAACGAGCAGTACTTC
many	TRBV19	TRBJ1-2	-	CASSPGGRSGYTF	TGTGCCAGTAGTCCCGGGGGGAGATCTGGCTACACCTTC
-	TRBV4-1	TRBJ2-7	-	CASSQGRGGNNEQYF	TGCGCCAGCAGCCAAGGGAGAGGAGGTAATAACGAGCAGTACTTC
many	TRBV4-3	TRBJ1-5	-	CASSQGRHQPQHF	TGCGCCAGCAGCCAAGGACGGCATCAGCCCCAGCATTTT
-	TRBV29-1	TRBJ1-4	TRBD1	CSVRDRETLGGKLFF	TGCAGCGTTCGGGACAGGGAGACCCTGGGTGGAAAACTGTTTTTT
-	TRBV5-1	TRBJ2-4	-	CASSSAGTPEGIQYF	TGCGCCAGCAGCAGCGCTGGGACACCCGAGGGGATTCAGTACTTC
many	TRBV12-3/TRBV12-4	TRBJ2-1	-	CASTWSSYNEQFF	TGTGCCAGCACCTGGAGCTCCTACAATGAGCAGTTCTTC
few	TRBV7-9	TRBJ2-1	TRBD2	CASSLIPSGMFNEQFF	TGTGCCAGCAGCTTAATCCCTAGCGGGATGTTCAATGAGCAGTTCTTC